A selection of T cell receptor beta chains follows, all from one sample in a study of blood T cell repertoires in COVID-19. The data were produced by immunoSEQ multiplex PCR, yet TCRdb's version contains in-frame clones alone and is incomplete. Here the sample spans about 120,000 clones, around three quarters being singletons. What was sequenced was peripheral blood. All receptors derive from a woman older than 75 with acute or convalescent COVID-19. Both conserved end residues are part of each CDR3. The D gene is left open where the match is weak. Expanded clones are given a class, and other clones once, few, many or no size at all.

j_call | v_call | clone_size | d_call | cdr3_nt | cdr3_aa
TRBJ1-4 | TRBV19 | - | - | TGTGCCAGTCGGAGGGGAGAAAAACTGTTTTTT | CASRRGEKLFF
TRBJ1-2 | TRBV11-2 | - | - | TGTGCCAGCAGCCGAGACAGGCTGGATGTTGATGGCTACACCTTC | CASSRDRLDVDGYTF
TRBJ2-7 | TRBV6-6 | - | - | TGTGCCAGCAGTACCCCGTCAGGGGTTCAGGCGTACTTC | CASSTPSGVQAYF
TRBJ2-5 | TRBV7-2 | - | - | TGTGCCAGCAGCCCCCAAGTCGGGGAAGAGACCCAGTACTTC | CASSPQVGEETQYF
TRBJ1-1 | TRBV7-2 | - | - | TGTGCCAGCAGCTCTCCCGGGACTGAAGCTTTCTTT | CASSSPGTEAFF
TRBJ2-2 | TRBV2 | many | TRBD2 | TGTGCCAGCAGGGAAAGCGGGACTACCGGGGAGCTGTTTTTT | CASRESGTTGELFF
TRBJ1-2 | TRBV7-8 | - | TRBD1 | TGTGCCAGCAGCTTTGGACAGGGAAGGCTGGGCACCTTC | CASSFGQGRLGTF
TRBJ1-2 | TRBV7-2 | - | - | TGTGCCAGCAGCTTTGGGCATTCCTATGGCTACACCTTC | CASSFGHSYGYTF
TRBJ1-1 | TRBV6-4 | - | TRBD1 | TGTGCCAGCAGTGACTCGATGCATAGGGGACAGGGGGATTCGAACACTGAAGCTTTCTTT | CASSDSMHRGQGDSNTEAFF
TRBJ2-7 | TRBV30 | - | TRBD1 | TGTGCCTGGAGCTACAGGGGATACTCCTACGAGCAGTACTTC | CAWSYRGYSYEQYF
TRBJ1-3 | TRBV4-2 | - | TRBD1 | TGTGCCAGCAGCCAAGCGGCAGGACAGGGGTTCTCTGGAAACACCATATATTTT | CASSQAAGQGFSGNTIYF
TRBJ1-6 | TRBV5-1 | - | TRBD1 | TGCGCCAGCAGCTTCGGACAGGGGGCGGGTAATTCACCCCTCCACTTT | CASSFGQGAGNSPLHF
TRBJ1-2 | TRBV30 | - | TRBD1 | TGTGCCTTCCGGACAGGGGTATCAACTAACTATGGCTACACCTTC | CAFRTGVSTNYGYTF
TRBJ2-1 | TRBV12-3/TRBV12-4 | - | TRBD2 | TGTGCCAGCAGTCCCCAAGCGGGGGAGAAGTTCTTC | CASSPQAGEKFF
TRBJ2-1 | TRBV7-2 | - | - | TGTGCCAGCAGCTCCTCCGCGGGGGCGTACAATGAGCAGTTCTTC | CASSSSAGAYNEQFF
TRBJ2-7 | TRBV5-4 | - | TRBD1 | TGTGCCAGCAGCGGAAGGACAGGTTTCGAGCAGTACTTC | CASSGRTGFEQYF
TRBJ1-1 | TRBV6-5 | - | - | TGTGCCAGCAAGGGGTACACTGAAGCTTTCTTT | CASKGYTEAFF
TRBJ1-2 | TRBV11-2 | - | - | TGTGCCAGCAGTAACAGGGAGCGTAACTATGGCTACACCTTC | CASSNRERNYGYTF
TRBJ1-1 | TRBV18 | - | - | TGTGCCAGCTCACCAGACTTAGAGGGCCTGGCTTTCTTT | CASSPDLEGLAFF
TRBJ2-5 | TRBV7-9 | - | TRBD1 | TGTGCCAGCAGCCCAGGGACAGGGCTCTCACAAGAGACCCAGTACTTC | CASSPGTGLSQETQYF
TRBJ2-7 | TRBV7-2 | - | TRBD1 | TGTGCCAGCAGCCGGAGACAGGGGGCGTACGAGCAGTACTTC | CASSRRQGAYEQYF
TRBJ2-3 | TRBV19 | - | - | TGTGCCAGTAGTATGGGAGGTAGCACAGATACGCAGTATTTT | CASSMGGSTDTQYF
TRBJ1-6 | TRBV7-2 | - | TRBD1 | TGTGCCAGCAGACGGGACAGTAATAATTCACCCCTCCACTTT | CASRRDSNNSPLHF
TRBJ2-1 | TRBV30 | - | TRBD2 | TGTGCCTGGAGTACAGGCGGGGGGGCCAATGAGCAGTTCTTC | CAWSTGGGANEQFF
TRBJ1-4 | TRBV10-3 | once | - | TGTGCCATCAGTCCGACAGAAGGTGAAAAACTGTTTTTT | CAISPTEGEKLFF
TRBJ2-1 | TRBV15 | once | - | TGTGCCACCAGCGGTCCAGGGGCCCTCTCCTACAATGAGCAGTTCTTC | CATSGPGALSYNEQFF
TRBJ2-7 | TRBV10-3 | - | TRBD2 | TGTGCCATCAGTGGGCTAGCGGGACCCTCCTACGAGCAGTACTTC | CAISGLAGPSYEQYF
TRBJ1-1 | TRBV5-1 | - | - | TGCGCCAGCAGCTCCAGGGCACCGAACACTGAAGCTTTCTTT | CASSSRAPNTEAFF
TRBJ2-5 | TRBV7-9 | - | - | TGTGCCAGCAGCTTAGCGACCGGGGGGCGGGAGACCCAGTACTTC | CASSLATGGRETQYF
TRBJ2-3 | TRBV5-6 | - | TRBD1 | TGTGCCAGCAGCTCCGTGACAGGGGACCCGTCGGATACGCAGTATTTT | CASSSVTGDPSDTQYF
TRBJ1-2 | TRBV7-2 | - | TRBD1 | TGTGCCAGCAGCTTATGGGACAGCGCATATGGCTACACCTTC | CASSLWDSAYGYTF
TRBJ2-7 | TRBV5-1 | - | - | TGCGCCAGCAGCGTCGACAACCCATCCTCCTACGAGCAGTACTTC | CASSVDNPSSYEQYF
TRBJ2-7 | TRBV11-2 | - | TRBD1 | TGTGCCAGCAGCACAGGGACAGACAAGCAGTACTTC | CASSTGTDKQYF
TRBJ1-1 | TRBV7-9 | - | - | TGTGCCAGCACCCGGGGGGACACTGAAGCTTTCTTT | CASTRGDTEAFF
TRBJ2-7 | TRBV25-1 | - | - | TGTGCCAGCAGTGAAGGGTACAGCACCTACGAGCAGTACTTC | CASSEGYSTYEQYF
TRBJ2-3 | TRBV6-1 | - | - | TGTGCCAGCAGTGAAGCTCCGGCAGATACGCAGTATTTT | CASSEAPADTQYF
TRBJ1-5 | TRBV6-2/TRBV6-3 | - | TRBD1 | TGTGCCAGCAGTCGCAGGACAGGGGAGCGGAGCAATCAGCCCCAGCATTTT | CASSRRTGERSNQPQHF
TRBJ2-3 | TRBV2 | few | - | TGTGCCAGCAGTGTGCTAGGAGATACGCAGTATTTT | CASSVLGDTQYF
TRBJ2-7 | TRBV20-1 | once | - | TGCAGTGCCCTCGGGGAAGAGCAGTACTTC | CSALGEEQYF
TRBJ2-1 | TRBV28 | - | - | TGTGCCAGCAGTTCCCCGACTAGATGGTCCTACAATGAGCAGTTCTTC | CASSSPTRWSYNEQFF
TRBJ2-3 | TRBV13 | - | TRBD2 | TGTGCCAGCAGCGACTCCAGGCTAGCGGGGACAGATACGCAGTATTTT | CASSDSRLAGTDTQYF
TRBJ1-6 | TRBV18 | - | - | TGTGCCAGCTCAACCGGGATAGGGTCCTATAATTCACCCCTCCACTTT | CASSTGIGSYNSPLHF
TRBJ1-2 | TRBV15 | - | - | TGTGCCACCAGCAGAGATCCCACCCTGGGGGGATATGGCTACACCTTC | CATSRDPTLGGYGYTF
TRBJ2-5 | TRBV18 | - | TRBD1 | TGTGCCAGCTCACACGGACAGGGGGACGGCCAAGAGACCCAGTACTTC | CASSHGQGDGQETQYF
TRBJ1-2 | TRBV3-1/TRBV3-2 | - | - | TGTGCCAGCAGCCTGCGCGGGGCGAAGGGCTACACCTTC | CASSLRGAKGYTF
TRBJ2-2 | TRBV6-1 | - | - | TGTGCCAGCAGTGAACGGCTAGCGTCAAACACCGGGGAGCTGTTTTTT | CASSERLASNTGELFF